This T cell receptor (beta chain) was profiled in a study of blood T cell repertoires in COVID-19. Study summary: Acute and convalescent COVID-19 samples came from the United States, Italy and Spain. T cells, B-cell-depleted T cells, or PBMCs provided the cDNA or gDNA that served as material.

Enrolled during active infection, Seattle patients were then followed longitudinally. Original data processing: Estimates of nucleated cell counts were drawn from the amplification of reference gene primers. Produced via immunoSEQ multiplex PCR; TCRdb's table is partial and in-frame only. For V, J and clone size, that table is used; D and trimming come from the DNA. The data contain a few hundred thousand clones, around 89% of them singletons. Trimming removed 2 bases from V and 2 bases from J; junction bases left unmatched: 7. The CDR3 runs 15 residues. CDR1 and CDR2 from the germline V gene are GTSNPN and SVGIG (reference sequence).

The genes are TRBV30 and TRBJ2-7, with TRBD1 matching over 9 bases. The sequence came from a woman aged 45-65 years with COVID-19, enrolled during active disease. The sample was peripheral blood. The chain's CDR3 is CAWSTPGQGPYEQYF. CDR3 nucleotides: TGTGCCTGGAGTACTCCGGGACAGGGCCCCTACGAGCAGTACTTC.